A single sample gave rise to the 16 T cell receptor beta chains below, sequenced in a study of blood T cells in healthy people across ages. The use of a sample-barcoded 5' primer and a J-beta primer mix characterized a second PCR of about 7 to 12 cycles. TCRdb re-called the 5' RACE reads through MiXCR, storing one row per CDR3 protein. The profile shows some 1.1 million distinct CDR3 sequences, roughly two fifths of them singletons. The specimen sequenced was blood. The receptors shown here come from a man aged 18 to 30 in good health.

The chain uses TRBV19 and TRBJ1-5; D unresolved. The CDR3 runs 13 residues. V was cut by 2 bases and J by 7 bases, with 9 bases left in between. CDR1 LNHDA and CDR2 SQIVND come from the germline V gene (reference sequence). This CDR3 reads CASSIWSVQPQHF. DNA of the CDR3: TGTGCCAGTAGTATATGGTCCGTCCAGCCCCAGCATTTT. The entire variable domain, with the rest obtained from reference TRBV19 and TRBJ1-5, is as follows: DGGITQSPKYLFRKEGQNVTLSCEQNLNHDAMYWYRQDPGQGLRLIYYSQIVNDFQKGDIAEGYSVSREKKESFPLTVTSAQKNPTAFYLCASSIWSVQPQHFGDGTRLSIL.

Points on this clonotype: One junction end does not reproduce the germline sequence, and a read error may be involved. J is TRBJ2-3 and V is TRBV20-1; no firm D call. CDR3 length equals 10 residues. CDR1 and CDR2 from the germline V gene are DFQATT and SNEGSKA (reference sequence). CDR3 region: CSARGGAQYF. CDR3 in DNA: TGCAGTGCAAGAGGTGGAGCGCAGTATTTT.

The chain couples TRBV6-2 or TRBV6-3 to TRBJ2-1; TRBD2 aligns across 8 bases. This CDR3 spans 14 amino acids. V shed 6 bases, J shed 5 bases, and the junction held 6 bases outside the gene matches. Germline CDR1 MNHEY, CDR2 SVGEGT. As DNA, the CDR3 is TGTGCCAGCAGGAACGGGGGGGCCAACAATGAGCAGTTCTTC. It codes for CASRNGGANNEQFF.

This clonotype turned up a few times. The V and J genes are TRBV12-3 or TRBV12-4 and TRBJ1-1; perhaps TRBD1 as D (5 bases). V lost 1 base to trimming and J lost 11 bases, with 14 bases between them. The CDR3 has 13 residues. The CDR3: CASSLGGVGEAFF. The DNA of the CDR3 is TGTGCCAGCAGTTTAGGGGGGGTTGGGGAGGCTTTCTTT.

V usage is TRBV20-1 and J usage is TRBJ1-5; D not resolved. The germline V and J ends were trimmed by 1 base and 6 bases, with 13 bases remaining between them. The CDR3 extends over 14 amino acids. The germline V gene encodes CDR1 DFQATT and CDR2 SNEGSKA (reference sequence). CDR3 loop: CSARGVGSAQPQHF. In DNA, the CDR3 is TGCAGTGCTAGAGGGGTGGGATCTGCTCAGCCCCAGCATTTT.

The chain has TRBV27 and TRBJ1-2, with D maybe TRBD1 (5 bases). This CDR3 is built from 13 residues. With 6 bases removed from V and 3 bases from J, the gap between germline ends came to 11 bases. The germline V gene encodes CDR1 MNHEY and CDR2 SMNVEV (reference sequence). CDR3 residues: CASRTDSYYGYTF. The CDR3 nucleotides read TGTGCCAGCAGGACCGACAGCTACTATGGCTACACCTTC.

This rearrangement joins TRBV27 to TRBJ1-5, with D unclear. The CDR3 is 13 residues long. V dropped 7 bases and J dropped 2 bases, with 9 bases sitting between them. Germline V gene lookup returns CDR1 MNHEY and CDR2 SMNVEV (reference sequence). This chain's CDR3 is CASKPNGNQPQHF. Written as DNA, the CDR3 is TGTGCCAGCAAGCCCAATGGCAATCAGCCCCAGCATTTT.

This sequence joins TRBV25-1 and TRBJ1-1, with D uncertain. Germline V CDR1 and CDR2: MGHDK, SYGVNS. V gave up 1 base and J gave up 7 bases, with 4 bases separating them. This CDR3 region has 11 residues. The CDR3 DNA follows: TGTGCCAGCAGTGAATTTTATGAAGCTTTCTTT. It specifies CASSEFYEAFF.

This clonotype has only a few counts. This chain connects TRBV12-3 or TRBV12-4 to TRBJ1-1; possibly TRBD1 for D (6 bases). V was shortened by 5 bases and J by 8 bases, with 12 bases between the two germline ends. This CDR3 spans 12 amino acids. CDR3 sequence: CASSPNGQEAFF. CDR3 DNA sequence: TGTGCCAGCAGTCCTAATGGACAGGAAGCTTTCTTT.

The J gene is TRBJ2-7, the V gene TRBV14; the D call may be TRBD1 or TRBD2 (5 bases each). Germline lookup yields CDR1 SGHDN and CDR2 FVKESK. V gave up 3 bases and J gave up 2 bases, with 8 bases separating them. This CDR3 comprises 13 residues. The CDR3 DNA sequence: TGTGCCAGCAGCCAGCAGGGACCCTACGAGCAGTACTTC. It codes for CASSQQGPYEQYF.

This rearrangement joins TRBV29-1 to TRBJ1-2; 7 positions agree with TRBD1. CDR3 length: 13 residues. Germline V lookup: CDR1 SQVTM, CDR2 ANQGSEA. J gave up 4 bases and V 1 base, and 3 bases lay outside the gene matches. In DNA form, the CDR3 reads TGCAGCGTTGAAGGCCAGGGGGGCTATGGCTACACCTTC. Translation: CSVEGQGGYGYTF.

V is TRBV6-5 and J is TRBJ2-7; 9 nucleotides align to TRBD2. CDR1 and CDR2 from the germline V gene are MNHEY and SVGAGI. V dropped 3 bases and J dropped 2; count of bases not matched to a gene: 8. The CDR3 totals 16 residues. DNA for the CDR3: TGTGCCAGCAGTTATGATCTGAGCGGGGGGACCTACGAGCAGTACTTC. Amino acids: CASSYDLSGGTYEQYF.

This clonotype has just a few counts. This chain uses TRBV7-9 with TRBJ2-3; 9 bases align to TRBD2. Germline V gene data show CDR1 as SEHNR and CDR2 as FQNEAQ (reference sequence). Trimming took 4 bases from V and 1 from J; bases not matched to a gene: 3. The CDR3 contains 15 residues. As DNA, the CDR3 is TGTGCCAGCAGCTCCTCTAGCGGGGGCACAGATACGCAGTATTTT. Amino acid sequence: CASSSSSGGTDTQYF.

The CDR3 loop reads CASSHKGQGADNEQFF. The CDR3 DNA follows: TGCGCCAGCAGCCATAAGGGACAGGGGGCGGATAATGAGCAGTTCTTC. The chain couples TRBV4-3 to TRBJ2-1; 12 nucleotides agree with TRBD1. Looked up from germline, CDR1 is LGHNA and CDR2 is YSLEER. The CDR3 extends over 16 amino acids. V shed 3 bases, J shed 7 bases, and the junction held 7 bases outside the gene matches.

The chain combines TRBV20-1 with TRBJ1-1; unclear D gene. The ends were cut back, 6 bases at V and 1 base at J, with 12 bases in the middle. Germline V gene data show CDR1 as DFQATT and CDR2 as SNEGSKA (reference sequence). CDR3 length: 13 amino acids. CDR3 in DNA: TGCAGTGCCGCGGGCCCTACGAACACTGAAGCTTTCTTT. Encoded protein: CSAAGPTNTEAFF.

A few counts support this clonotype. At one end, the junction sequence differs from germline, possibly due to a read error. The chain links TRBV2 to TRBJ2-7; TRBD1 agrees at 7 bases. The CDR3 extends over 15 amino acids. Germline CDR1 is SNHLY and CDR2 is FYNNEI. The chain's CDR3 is CASSGGTVNHYDQYF. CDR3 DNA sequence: TGTGCCAGCAGTGGTGGGACAGTTAATCACTACGACCAGTACTTC.